Shown below are 19 T cell receptor beta chains from a single sample sequenced in a study of cytomegalovirus exposure and HLA in healthy donors. Both 60 Vbeta primers and 13 Jbeta primers went into the PCR. Here immunoSEQ multiplex PCR was the method, and the copy in TCRdb shows in-frame clones only, minus some. The sample contains 120,000 to 150,000 clones, more than 75% of which appear only once. Source material: PBMCs. The receptor source for this set is a young man in good health and CMV-seronegative.

This clone came up once. The chain uses TRBV4-1 and TRBJ2-7, with 10 nucleotides matching TRBD2. The CDR3 length is 18 residues. Looked up from germline, CDR1 is MGHRA and CDR2 is YSYEKL. With 0 bases clipped from V and 1 base from J, the junction kept 9 bases outside the gene matches. The CDR3 sequence: CASSQDRLAGAMSYEQYF. CDR3 nucleotide sequence: TGCGCCAGCAGCCAAGATAGGCTAGCGGGAGCGATGTCCTACGAGCAGTACTTC.

J is TRBJ2-5 and V is TRBV5-6; 7 positions agree with TRBD2. The CDR3 spans 13 residues. The germline V gene encodes CDR1 SGHDT and CDR2 YYEEEE. The V gene end was trimmed by 7 bases and the J gene end by 7 bases; junction bases not matched to a gene: 10. For the CDR3, the DNA is TGTGCCAGCTCGCCCCGGACGGGGGGGACCCAGTACTTC. This encodes CASSPRTGGTQYF.

The chain links TRBV7-2 to TRBJ2-3; TRBD1 might be the D (7 bases). This CDR3 comprises 16 residues. The V end was cut by 4 bases, the J end by 5 bases, with 19 bases between. Looked up from germline, CDR1 is SGHTA and CDR2 is FQGNSA. CDR3 sequence: CASSSPQGGVGDTQYF. As DNA, the CDR3 is TGTGCCAGCAGCTCGCCCCAGGGGGGAGTCGGAGATACGCAGTATTTT.

The gene calls are TRBV9 and TRBJ2-1, with D unclear. V was shortened by 0 bases and J by 9 bases, with 7 bases between the two germline ends. The germline CDR1 and CDR2 sequences are SGDLS and YYNGEE. The length of the CDR3 is 12 residues. As DNA, the CDR3 is TGTGCCAGCAGCGTAGCTGGGCGTGAGCAGTTCTTC. It yields the protein CASSVAGREQFF.

The genes are TRBV11-2 and TRBJ2-3; TRBD2 matches 7 bases. The CDR3 has 15 residues. The V segment lost 5 bases and the J segment 2 bases; nucleotides outside the gene matches: 7. The germline V gene encodes CDR1 SGHAT and CDR2 FQNNGV. This chain's CDR3 is CASSRSAGATDTQYF. The DNA for the CDR3 is TGTGCCAGCAGCCGGTCGGCGGGAGCCACAGATACGCAGTATTTT.

CDR3 DNA sequence: TGTGCCTGGAGGGGAGGTGGCCTGCGAGCTTTCTTT. Translation gives CAWRGGGLRAFF. The chain links TRBV30 to TRBJ1-1; D is unresolved. The CDR3 has 12 residues. V was pared by 3 bases and J by 10 bases, with 15 bases between. Germline lookup yields CDR1 GTSNPN and CDR2 SVGIG (reference sequence).

The chain joins TRBV18 to TRBJ2-5; D may be TRBD1 (6 bases). The V gene's germline CDR1 is KGHSH and CDR2 LQKENI. CDR3 size: 17 residues. With 0 bases removed from V and 3 bases from J, the gap between germline ends came to 17 bases. CDR3 bases: TGTGCCAGCTCACCACCCAGGGGCCCTACGAGTGAAGAGACCCAGTACTTC. The encoded protein is CASSPPRGPTSEETQYF. Based on the CDR3 plus reference TRBV18 and TRBJ2-5, the full variable domain is NAGVMQNPRHLVRRRGQEARLRCSPMKGHSHVYWYRQLPEEGLKFMVYLQKENIIDESGMPKERFSAEFPKEGPSILRIQQVVRGDSAAYFCASSPPRGPTSEETQYFGPGTRLLVL.

V usage is TRBV28 and J usage is TRBJ1-1; the D gene is possibly TRBD1 (5 bases). The germline V gene encodes CDR1 MDHEN and CDR2 SYDVKM. This CDR3 contains 14 residues. Trimming cost V 1 base and J 3 bases, with 9 bases left between them. Here the CDR3 DNA reads TGTGCCAGCAGTTTATTCGGGGGTTACACTGAAGCTTTCTTT. This sequence encodes CASSLFGGYTEAFF. Combining the CDR3 with reference TRBV28 and TRBJ1-1 gives the whole variable domain DVKVTQSSRYLVKRTGEKVFLECVQDMDHENMFWYRQDPGLGLRLIYFSYDVKMKEKGDIPEGYSVSREKKERFSLILESASTNQTSMYLCASSLFGGYTEAFFGQGTRLTVV.

This clone was observed once. The gene calls are TRBV5-1 and TRBJ1-1; 10 bases are a match to TRBD1. V gave up 3 bases and J gave up 6 bases; unmatched junction bases: 8. The CDR3 is 15 residues long. Germline CDR1 SGHRS, CDR2 YFSETQ. CDR3 protein: CASSSLDRGPAEAFF. In DNA, the CDR3 is TGCGCCAGCAGCTCCCTCGACAGGGGGCCGGCTGAAGCTTTCTTT.

The chain employs TRBV28 and TRBJ2-5; 14 positions match TRBD2. CDR3 size: 18 residues. J lost 5 bases, V lost 3 bases, and 11 bases had no gene match. CDR1 is MDHEN, CDR2 SYDVKM, per germline. CDR3 nucleotide sequence: TGTGCCAGCAGTTTGTTAGAAGGGACTAGCGGGAGAAGGGAGACCCAGTACTTC. Amino acid sequence: CASSLLEGTSGRRETQYF.

In nucleotides, the CDR3 is TGCGCCAGCAGCTTAGGACAAGCGGGGGATACGCAGTATTTT. Protein sequence: CASSLGQAGDTQYF. The V call is TRBV5-1, the J call TRBJ2-3, with 7 positions matching TRBD2. This CDR3 has 14 residues. Germline V gene lookup returns CDR1 SGHRS and CDR2 YFSETQ. The V gene end was trimmed by 2 bases and the J gene end by 6 bases; junction bases not matched to a gene: 6.

As concerns this clone: Other nucleotide sequences from this sample produce the same CDR3. The V call is TRBV29-1, the J call TRBJ2-7; 12 nucleotides align to TRBD2. Germline trimming cut 0 bases from V and 4 bases from J; bases unmatched to any gene: 4. Germline CDR1 is SQVTM and CDR2 is ANQGSEA. CDR3 length equals 15 residues. The CDR3 sequence is CSVEDWTSGVYEQYF. The CDR3 DNA is TGCAGCGTTGAAGACTGGACTAGCGGGGTTTACGAGCAGTACTTC.

The chain is built from TRBV6-1 and TRBJ1-2, with a possible D match to TRBD1 (6 bases). Germline assignment: CDR1 MNHNS and CDR2 SASEGT. With 5 bases removed from V and 1 base from J, the gap between germline ends came to 14 bases. This CDR3 contains 15 residues. CDR3 bases: TGTGCCAGCAGTCCCCGGACAGCCGGTAACTATGGCTACACCTTC. It is translated as CASSPRTAGNYGYTF.

V usage is TRBV19 and J usage is TRBJ1-5; 8 nucleotides match TRBD1. After removal of 5 bases from V and 0 bases from J, the junction contained 6 bases not matched to a gene. The CDR3 sequence is 16 residues long. Germline V CDR1 and CDR2: LNHDA, SQIVND (reference sequence). As DNA, the CDR3 is TGTGCCAGTAGTGGCAGGGGGCCCTATAGCAATCAGCCCCAGCATTTT. It encodes CASSGRGPYSNQPQHF.

The chain uses TRBV5-1 and TRBJ2-7; TRBD1 is a possible D gene (5 bases). The CDR3 consists of 15 residues. The V end lost 0 bases, the J end lost 1 base, and 11 bases lay between the germline ends. Per the germline V gene, CDR1 is SGHRS and CDR2 is YFSETQ. CDR3 nucleotides: TGCGCCAGCAGCTTGGCCACGACAGTATCCTACGAGCAGTACTTC. It translates to CASSLATTVSYEQYF.

The rearrangement joins TRBV27 to TRBJ1-1; TRBD1 aligns across 7 bases. Trimming took 5 bases from V and 2 from J; bases not matched to a gene: 5. The CDR3 covers 14 residues. The germline V gene has CDR1 MNHEY and CDR2 SMNVEV (reference sequence). The CDR3, as DNA: TGTGCCAGCAGTCTAGGACAGGAAAACACTGAAGCTTTCTTT. Amino acid sequence: CASSLGQENTEAFF.

V usage is TRBV18 and J usage is TRBJ1-1; D gene unclear. Germline loops: CDR1 KGHSH, CDR2 LQKENI. The CDR3 has 15 amino acids. Trimming left V 3 bases short and J 3 bases short, with 14 bases between. This CDR3 is CASSPASPPDTEAFF. The CDR3 region has the DNA TGTGCCAGCTCACCTGCAAGCCCCCCGGACACTGAAGCTTTCTTT.

Concerning this clone itself: The sample carries other DNA sequences with the same CDR3. The V call is TRBV5-4, the J call TRBJ2-7; 7 bases align to TRBD1. The V and J ends lost 0 bases and 2 bases, in that order; junction bases with no gene match: 2. Per the germline V gene, CDR1 is SGHNT and CDR2 is YYREEE (reference sequence). This CDR3 region has 14 residues. CDR3 DNA sequence: TGTGCCAGCAGCTTGGGCGACAGGGCCTACGAGCAGTACTTC. It yields the protein CASSLGDRAYEQYF.

V gene TRBV2 combines with J gene TRBJ1-2; 7 bases align to TRBD1. V shed 7 bases, J shed 8 bases, and the junction held 7 bases outside the gene matches. From germline, CDR1 is SNHLY and CDR2 FYNNEI. The CDR3 has 12 amino acids. The CDR3 sequence is CASNLGQEGYTF. The CDR3 DNA follows: TGTGCCAGCAATCTTGGACAGGAGGGCTACACCTTC.